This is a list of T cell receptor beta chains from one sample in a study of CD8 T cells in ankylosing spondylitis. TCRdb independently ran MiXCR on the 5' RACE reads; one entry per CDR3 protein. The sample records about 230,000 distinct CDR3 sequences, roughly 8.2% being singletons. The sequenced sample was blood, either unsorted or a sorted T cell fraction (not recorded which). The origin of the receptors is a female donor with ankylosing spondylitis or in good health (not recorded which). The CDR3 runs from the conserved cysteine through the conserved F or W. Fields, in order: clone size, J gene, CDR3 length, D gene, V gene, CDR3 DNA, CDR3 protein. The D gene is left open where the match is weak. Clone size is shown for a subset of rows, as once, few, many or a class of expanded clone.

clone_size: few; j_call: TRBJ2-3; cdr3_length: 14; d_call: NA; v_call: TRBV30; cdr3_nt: TGTGCCTGGAGTCCCGCCGGGGCGCAAGATACGCAGTATTTT; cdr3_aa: CAWSPAGAQDTQYF
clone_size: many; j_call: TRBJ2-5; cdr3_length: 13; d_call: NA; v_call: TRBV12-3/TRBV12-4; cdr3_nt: TGTGCCAGCAGCCCGGGACTGCAAGAGACCCAGTACTTC; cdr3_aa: CASSPGLQETQYF
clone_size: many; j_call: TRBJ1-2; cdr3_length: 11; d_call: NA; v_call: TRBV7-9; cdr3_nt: TGTGCCAGCAGCCCTGGGTCGGGCTACACCTTC; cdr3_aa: CASSPGSGYTF
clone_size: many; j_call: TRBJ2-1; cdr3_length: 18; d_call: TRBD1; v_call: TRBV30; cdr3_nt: TGTGCCTGGACAGCACCCTTACAGGGGCTTGTTTTTAGGGGTGAGCAGTTCTTC; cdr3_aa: CAWTAPLQGLVFRGEQFF
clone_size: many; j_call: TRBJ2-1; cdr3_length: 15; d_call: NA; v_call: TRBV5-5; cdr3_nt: TGTGCCAGCAGCCTGGGTTTACAGTTTAACAATGAGCAGTTCTTC; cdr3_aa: CASSLGLQFNNEQFF
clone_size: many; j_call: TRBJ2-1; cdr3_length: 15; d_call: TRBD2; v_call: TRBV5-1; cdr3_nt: TGCGCCAGCAGCCGATATAGCGGGAGATTCGATGAGCAGTTCTTC; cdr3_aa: CASSRYSGRFDEQFF
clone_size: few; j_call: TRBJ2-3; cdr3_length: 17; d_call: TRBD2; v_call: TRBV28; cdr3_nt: TGTGCCAGCGTAGGCGGGAGTGAGGGACTTAGCACAGATACGCAGTATTTT; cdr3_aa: CASVGGSEGLSTDTQYF
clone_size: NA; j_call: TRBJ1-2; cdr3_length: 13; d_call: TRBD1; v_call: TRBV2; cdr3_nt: TGTGCCGGCACTAGGACAGGGGACTATGGCTACACCTTC; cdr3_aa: CAGTRTGDYGYTF
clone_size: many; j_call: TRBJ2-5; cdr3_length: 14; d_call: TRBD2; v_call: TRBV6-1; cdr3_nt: TGTGCCAGCAGACGACTAGCGGCCCAAGAGACCCAGTACTTC; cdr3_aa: CASRRLAAQETQYF
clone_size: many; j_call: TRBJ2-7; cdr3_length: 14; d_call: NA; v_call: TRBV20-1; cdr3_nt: TGCAGTGCTGTCGACCGGGACACCACCTACGAGCAGTACTTC; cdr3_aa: CSAVDRDTTYEQYF
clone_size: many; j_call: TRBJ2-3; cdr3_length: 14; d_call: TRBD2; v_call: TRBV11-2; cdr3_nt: TGTGCCAGCAGGCCGACTAGCGGGACGCATACGCAGTATTTT; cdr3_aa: CASRPTSGTHTQYF
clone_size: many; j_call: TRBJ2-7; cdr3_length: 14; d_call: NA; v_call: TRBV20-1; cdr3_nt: TGCAGTGCCGTAAAAAGACAGGTGACGAAGGAGCAGTACTTC; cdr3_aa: CSAVKRQVTKEQYF
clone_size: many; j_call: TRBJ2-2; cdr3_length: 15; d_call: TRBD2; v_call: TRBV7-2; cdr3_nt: TGTGCCAGCAGCTTAATAGCGGGAGGCACCGGGGAGCTGTTTTTT; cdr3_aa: CASSLIAGGTGELFF
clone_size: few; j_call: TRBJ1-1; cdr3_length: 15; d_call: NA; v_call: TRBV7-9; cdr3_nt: TGTGCCAGCAGCACCCCGACAGGAGATAACACTGAAGCTTTCTTT; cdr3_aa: CASSTPTGDNTEAFF
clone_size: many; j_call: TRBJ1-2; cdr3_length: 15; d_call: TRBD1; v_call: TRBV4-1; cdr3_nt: TGCGCCAGCAGCCAAGATTTAACAGGGGGTGCTGGCTACACCTTC; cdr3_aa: CASSQDLTGGAGYTF
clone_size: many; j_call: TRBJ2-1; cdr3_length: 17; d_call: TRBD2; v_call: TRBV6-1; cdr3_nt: TGTGCCAGCACCCTGGGGCGAACTAGCGGGAGGGTCGATGAGCAGTTCTTC; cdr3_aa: CASTLGRTSGRVDEQFF
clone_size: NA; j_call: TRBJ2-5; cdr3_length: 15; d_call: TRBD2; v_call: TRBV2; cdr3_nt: TGTGCCAGTCCGAACAGCGGGAGGGCCCGAGAGACCCAGTACTTC; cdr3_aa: CASPNSGRARETQYF
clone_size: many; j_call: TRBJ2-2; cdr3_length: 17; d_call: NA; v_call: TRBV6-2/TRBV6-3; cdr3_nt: TGTGCCAGCAGTTACTCGAGGGACTCCAAAAACACCGGGGAGCTGTTTTTT; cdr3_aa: CASSYSRDSKNTGELFF
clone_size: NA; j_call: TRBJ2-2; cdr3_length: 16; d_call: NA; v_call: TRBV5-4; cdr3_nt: TGTGCCAGCAGCTTGCCCAGCGGACTGAACACCGGGGAGCTGTTTTTT; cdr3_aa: CASSLPSGLNTGELFF
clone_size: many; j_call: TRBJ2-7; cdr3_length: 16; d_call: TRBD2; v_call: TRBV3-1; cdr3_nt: TGTGCCAGCAGCCCTGGACTAGCGGCCATCTCCTACGAGCAGTACTTC; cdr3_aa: CASSPGLAAISYEQYF
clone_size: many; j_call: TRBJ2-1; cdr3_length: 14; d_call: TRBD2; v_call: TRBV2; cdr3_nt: TGTGCCAGCGGGGCTAGCGGTCCCTACAATGAGCAGTTCTTC; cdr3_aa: CASGASGPYNEQFF
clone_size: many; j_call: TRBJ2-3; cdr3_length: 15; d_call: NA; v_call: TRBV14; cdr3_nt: TGTGCCAGCAGCCAGCAGGGCGGCAGCACAGATACGCAGTATTTT; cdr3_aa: CASSQQGGSTDTQYF
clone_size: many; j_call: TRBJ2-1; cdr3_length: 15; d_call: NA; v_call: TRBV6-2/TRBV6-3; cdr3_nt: TGTGCCAGCAGTCGGGCAGGGATTTCCTACAATGAGCAGTTCTTC; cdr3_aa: CASSRAGISYNEQFF
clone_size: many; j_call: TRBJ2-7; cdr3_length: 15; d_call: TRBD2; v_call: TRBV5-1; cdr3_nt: TGCGCCAGCAGCTTGGAAGGACTAGCGCACTACGAGCAGTACTTC; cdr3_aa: CASSLEGLAHYEQYF
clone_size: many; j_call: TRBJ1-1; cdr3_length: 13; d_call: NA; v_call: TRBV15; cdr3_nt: TGTGCCACCAGCAGAGACATGAACACTGAAGCTTTCTTT; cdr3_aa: CATSRDMNTEAFF
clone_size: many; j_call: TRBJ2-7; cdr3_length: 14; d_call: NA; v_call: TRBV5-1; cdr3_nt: TGCGCCAGCAGCCTTCGACATGGGGGCTACGAGCAGTACTTC; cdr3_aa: CASSLRHGGYEQYF
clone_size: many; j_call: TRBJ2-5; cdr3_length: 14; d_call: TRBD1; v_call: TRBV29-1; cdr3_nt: TGCAGCGTTGATCGGACAGGGGGCCTCGGGACCCAGTACTTC; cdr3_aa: CSVDRTGGLGTQYF
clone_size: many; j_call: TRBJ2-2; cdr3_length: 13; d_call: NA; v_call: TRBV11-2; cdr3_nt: TGTGCCAGCAGCTTCGCCGGGACCGGGGAGCTGTTTTTT; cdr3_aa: CASSFAGTGELFF
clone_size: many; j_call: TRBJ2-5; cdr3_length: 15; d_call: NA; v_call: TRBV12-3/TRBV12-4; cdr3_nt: TGTGCCAGCAGTTTTCCGGGACGGCGGGCAGAGACCCAGTACTTC; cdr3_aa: CASSFPGRRAETQYF
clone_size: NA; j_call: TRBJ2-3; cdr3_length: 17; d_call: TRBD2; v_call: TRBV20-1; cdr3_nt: TGCTGTGCTAGAGCGGGTAGCGGGGCCTTAGGCACAGATACGCAGTATTTT; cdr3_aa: CCARAGSGALGTDTQYF
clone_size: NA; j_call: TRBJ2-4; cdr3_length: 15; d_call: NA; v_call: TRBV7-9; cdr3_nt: TGTGCCAGCAGCTACTTCCAGGGTGCCAAAAACATTCAGTACTTC; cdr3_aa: CASSYFQGAKNIQYF
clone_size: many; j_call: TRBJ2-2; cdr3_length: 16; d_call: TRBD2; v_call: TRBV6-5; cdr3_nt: TGTGCCAGCAGTTACCAAGAGCGGGAGTTCGGCGGGGAGCTGTTTTTT; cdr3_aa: CASSYQEREFGGELFF
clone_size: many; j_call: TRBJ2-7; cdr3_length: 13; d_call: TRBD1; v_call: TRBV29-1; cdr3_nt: TGCAGCGTTGGAGCGGACAGGCCCTACGAGCAGTACTTC; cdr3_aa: CSVGADRPYEQYF
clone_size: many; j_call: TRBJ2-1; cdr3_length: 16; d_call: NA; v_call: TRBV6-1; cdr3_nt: TGTGCCAGCAGTGAAGCCATTCCCCCTGAGGGGGATGAGCAGTTCTTC; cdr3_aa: CASSEAIPPEGDEQFF
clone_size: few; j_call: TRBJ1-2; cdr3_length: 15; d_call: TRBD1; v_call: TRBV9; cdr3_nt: TGTGCCAGCAGCCCCGACAGGGGGCGAGACTATGGCTACACCTTC; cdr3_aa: CASSPDRGRDYGYTF
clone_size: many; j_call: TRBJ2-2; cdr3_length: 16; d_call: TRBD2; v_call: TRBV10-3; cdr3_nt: TGTGCCATCAGTGCAACTAGCGGGATAGACACCGGGGAGCTGTTTTTT; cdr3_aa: CAISATSGIDTGELFF
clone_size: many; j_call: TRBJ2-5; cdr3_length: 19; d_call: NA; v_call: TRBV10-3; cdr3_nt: TGTGCCATCAGTACCGCCGGGGGGTCTCTGGGACAAAAAGGGGAGACCCAGTACTTC; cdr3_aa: CAISTAGGSLGQKGETQYF
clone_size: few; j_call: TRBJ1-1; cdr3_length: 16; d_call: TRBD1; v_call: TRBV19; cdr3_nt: TGTGCCATCGACCCAAGACAGGGGCCAGAGGACACTGAAGCTTTCTTT; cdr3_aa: CAIDPRQGPEDTEAFF
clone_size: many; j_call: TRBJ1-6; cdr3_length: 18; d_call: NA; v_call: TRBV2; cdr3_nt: TGTGCCAGCAGTGCCCGGGGGCTCGGTGTGAACTATAATTCACCCCTCCACTTT; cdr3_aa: CASSARGLGVNYNSPLHF
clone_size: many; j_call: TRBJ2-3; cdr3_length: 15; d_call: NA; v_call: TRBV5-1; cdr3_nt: TGCGCCAGCAGCCTTGGTAGTAGCGGCACAGATACGCAGTATTTT; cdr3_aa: CASSLGSSGTDTQYF
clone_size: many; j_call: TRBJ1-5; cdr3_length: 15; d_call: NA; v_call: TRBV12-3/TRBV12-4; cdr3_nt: TGTGCCAGCAGTTTCTCCCTACAGGGCGGCCAGCCCCAGCATTTT; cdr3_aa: CASSFSLQGGQPQHF
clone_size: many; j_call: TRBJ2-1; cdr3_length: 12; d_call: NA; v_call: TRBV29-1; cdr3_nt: TGCAGCGTTGGGACCCCGGGTAATGAGCAGTTCTTC; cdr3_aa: CSVGTPGNEQFF
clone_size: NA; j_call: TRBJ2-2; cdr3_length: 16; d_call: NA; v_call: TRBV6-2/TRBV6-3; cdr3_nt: TGTGCCAGCAGTCGACAGGGAGGGGCGAACACCGGGGAGCTGTTTTTT; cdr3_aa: CASSRQGGANTGELFF
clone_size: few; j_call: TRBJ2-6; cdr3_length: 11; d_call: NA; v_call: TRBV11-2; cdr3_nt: TGTGCCAGCAGCTTATTTAACGTCCTGACTTTC; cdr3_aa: CASSLFNVLTF
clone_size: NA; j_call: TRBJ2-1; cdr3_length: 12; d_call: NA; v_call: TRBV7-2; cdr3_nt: TGTGCCAGCAGCTTAGGAAGCTCTGAGCAGTTCTTC; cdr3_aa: CASSLGSSEQFF
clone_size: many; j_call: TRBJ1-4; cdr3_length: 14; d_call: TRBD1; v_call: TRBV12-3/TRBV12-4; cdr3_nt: TGTGCCAGCAGACCACAGGGGGCTGGGGAAAAACTGTTTTTT; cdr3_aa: CASRPQGAGEKLFF
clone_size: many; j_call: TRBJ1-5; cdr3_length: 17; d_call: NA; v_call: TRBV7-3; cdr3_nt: TGTGCCAGCAGACTCCTGGACCGGGGGGAAACCAATCAGCCCCAGCATTTT; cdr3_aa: CASRLLDRGETNQPQHF
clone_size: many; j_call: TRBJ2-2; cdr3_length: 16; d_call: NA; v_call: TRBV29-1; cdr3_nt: TGCAGCGTTGACCCCCCCGGGACATACAACACCGGGGAGCTGTTTTTT; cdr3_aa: CSVDPPGTYNTGELFF
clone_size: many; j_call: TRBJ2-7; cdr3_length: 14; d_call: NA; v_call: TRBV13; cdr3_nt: TGTGCCAGCAGCTTGGGGCAGCCCGCCTACGAGCAGTACTTC; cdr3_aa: CASSLGQPAYEQYF
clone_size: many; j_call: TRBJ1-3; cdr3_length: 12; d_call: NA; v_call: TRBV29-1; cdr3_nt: TGCAGCGTTGAAGGGTCTGGAAACACCATATATTTT; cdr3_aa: CSVEGSGNTIYF
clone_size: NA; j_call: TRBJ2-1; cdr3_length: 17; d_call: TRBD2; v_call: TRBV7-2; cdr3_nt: TGTGCCAGCAGCTTAGCTAGGACTAGCGGGACTTACAATGAGCAGTTCTTC; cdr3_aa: CASSLARTSGTYNEQFF
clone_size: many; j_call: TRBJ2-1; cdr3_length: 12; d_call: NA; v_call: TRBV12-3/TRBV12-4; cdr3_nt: TGTGCCAGCAGCCCGGGGGTCTATGAGCAGTTCTTC; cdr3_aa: CASSPGVYEQFF
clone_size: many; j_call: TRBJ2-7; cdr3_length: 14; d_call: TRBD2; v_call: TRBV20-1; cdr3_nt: TGCAGTGCCGTCGCCAGCGGGAAGACCTACGAGCAGTACTTC; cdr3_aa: CSAVASGKTYEQYF